This T cell receptor beta chain was sequenced during a study of vaccination and CD4 T cells after COVID-19. Turning to the study itself: Post-COVID samples were collected a median about 94 days following diagnosis, spanning 35 to 161.

Researchers used the Oncomine TCR Beta short-read assay to sequence DNA from cultured CD4+ T cells. Each CDR3 protein is one row after TCRdb ran MiXCR on the PCR reads. Of about 12,000 distinct CDR3 sequences listed, 30% to 45% are singletons. Treatment noted: roughly nine-day PBMC culture with coronavirus spike peptide pools or control peptides (ViraFEST assay). Negative selection isolated the CD4+ T cells once the cells had been cultured for approximately ten days. The germline V gene encodes CDR1 SGHAT and CDR2 FQNNGV. With 4 bases removed from V and 9 bases from J, the gap between germline ends came to 19 bases. This CDR3 is built from 16 residues. The sample holds a few counts of this clonotype. The antigen is unknown.

Sample: cultured CD4+ T cells from blood. The TCR sequence derives from a human donor with COVID-19. V is TRBV11-2 and J is TRBJ1-6, with TRBD1 as a possible D gene (6 bases). CDR3 coding DNA: TGTGCCAGCAGCTCATCAGGGGTCGGGAGAGCTTCACCCCTCCACTTT. Amino acids: CASSSSGVGRASPLHF.